A single sample gave rise to the 2 T cell receptor beta chains below, sequenced in a study of cytomegalovirus exposure and HLA in healthy donors. The PCR used 60 Vbeta and 13 Jbeta primers. TCRdb's table, derived via immunoSEQ multiplex PCR, lists solely in-frame clones and lacks some. The sample records approximately 100,000 clones, about 77% being singletons. Sequencing used PBMCs. These receptors all come from a woman aged 50 to 65 in good health and CMV-seropositive.

This chain connects TRBV6-5 to TRBJ2-1; TRBD1 aligns across 7 bases. Trimming at V came to 5 bases and at J to 4 bases, leaving 8 bases not matched to a gene. Germline V gives CDR1 MNHEY, CDR2 SVGAGI. CDR3 length: 15 amino acids. The CDR3 sequence is CASSPQGTAYNEQFF. The CDR3 coding sequence is TGTGCCAGCAGTCCGCAGGGGACAGCTTACAATGAGCAGTTCTTC.

The chain is built from TRBV6-5 and TRBJ2-7; D is possibly TRBD2 (7 bases). V was pared by 3 bases and J by 3 bases, with 18 bases between. This CDR3 spans 16 amino acids. The germline V gene encodes CDR1 MNHEY and CDR2 SVGAGI. CDR3 in amino acids: CASSYKGEGLSYEQYF. CDR3 sequence (DNA): TGTGCCAGCAGTTATAAGGGGGAGGGTTTAAGCTACGAGCAGTACTTC.